Following are 20 T cell receptor beta chains from one sample sequenced in a study of OX40 agonist ivuxolimab in advanced cancers. TCRdb keeps only in-frame clones here, not all; method: immunoSEQ multiplex PCR. Of 74,000 or so clones in the sample, roughly 86% were seen once. The sample was CD4+ or CD8+ T cells sorted from blood, taken in a trial of the OX40 agonist ivuxolimab. These receptors originate from an adult with an advanced solid tumor such as melanoma, head and neck, liver or kidney cancer.

The V and J genes are TRBV5-1 and TRBJ2-2, with D unclear. This CDR3 has 15 residues. The germline CDR1 and CDR2 sequences are SGHRS and YFSETQ. The germline V and J ends were trimmed by 0 bases and 1 base, with 7 bases remaining between them. CDR3 DNA: TGCGCCAGCAGCTTGGCCATACAGAACACCGGGGAGCTGTTTTTT. Encoded protein: CASSLAIQNTGELFF.

The gene calls are TRBV6-5 and TRBJ1-1; the D is unclear. The CDR3 has 14 residues. CDR1 and CDR2 (germline): MNHEY, SVGAGI. Trimming took 2 bases from V and 1 from J, leaving 8 bases between them. In DNA, the CDR3 is TGTGCCAGCAGTTACGTCCAGGAGAACACTGAAGCTTTCTTT. Translating gives CASSYVQENTEAFF.

The chain is built from TRBV7-3 and TRBJ1-1; unclear D gene. V was clipped by 3 bases and J by 1 base, with 6 bases between them. The CDR3 has 13 amino acids. Germline V gene sequence: CDR1 SGHTA, CDR2 FQGTGA. The CDR3 bases are TGTGCCAGCAGCTTCGGGCGGAACACTGAAGCTTTCTTT. This encodes CASSFGRNTEAFF.

The chain links TRBV13 to TRBJ1-4; 7 nucleotides align to TRBD1. The V segment lost 5 bases and the J segment 5 bases; nucleotides outside the gene matches: 5. The V gene's germline CDR1 is PRHDT and CDR2 FYEKMQ (reference sequence). The CDR3 runs to 14 residues. CDR3 loop: CASSRTGVNEKLFF. DNA for the CDR3: TGTGCCAGCAGCAGGACAGGCGTCAATGAAAAACTGTTTTTT.

CDR3 in DNA: TGTGCCAGCAGCTTGATCGACAGGGACGATTCACCCCTCCACTTT. It codes for CASSLIDRDDSPLHF. The rearrangement uses TRBV5-4 and TRBJ1-6, with 7 bases matching TRBD1. The CDR3 totals 15 residues. V trimming: 1 base; J trimming: 8 bases; junction bases outside the gene matches: 6. Germline V gene data show CDR1 as SGHNT and CDR2 as YYREEE (reference sequence).

The V and J genes are TRBV10-2 and TRBJ2-7; weak D call: TRBD2 (7 bases). CDR1 is WSHSY and CDR2 is SAAADI in the germline V gene. The CDR3 contains 14 residues. V was clipped by 6 bases and J by 6 bases, with 18 bases between them. The CDR3 protein is CASRGGAASSEQYF. DNA of the CDR3: TGCGCCAGCAGAGGGGGGGCTGCTTCTTCCGAGCAGTACTTC.

The V gene is TRBV6-6, the J gene TRBJ2-1; tentatively, D is TRBD1 or TRBD2 (5 bases each). There are 15 residues in the CDR3. Germline CDR1 reads MNHNY; CDR2 reads SVGAGI (reference sequence). Between the trimmed V and J ends, which lost 7 bases and 8 bases, there was a span of 21 bases. Here the CDR3 reads CASTFSGTRGDEQFF. The CDR3 DNA reads TGTGCCAGCACCTTTTCCGGGACCCGTGGGGATGAGCAGTTCTTC.

The chain carries TRBV5-4 and TRBJ2-3, with D perhaps matching TRBD2 (6 bases). The CDR3 runs 15 residues. Trimming removed 5 bases from V and 0 bases from J, with 13 bases in between. CDR1 and CDR2 from the germline V gene are SGHNT and YYREEE (reference sequence). The CDR3, as DNA: TGTGCCAGCAGTCTTCTAGCGCATAGCACAGATACGCAGTATTTT. It translates to CASSLLAHSTDTQYF.

V usage is TRBV10-3 and J usage is TRBJ1-2; the D is unclear. Germline V gives CDR1 ENHRY, CDR2 SYGVKD. There are 15 residues in the CDR3. V lost 6 bases and J 6 bases, leaving 20 bases between the germline ends. The CDR3 sequence is CAISDQPLGIDGYTF. CDR3 DNA sequence: TGTGCCATCAGCGATCAACCACTAGGGATAGATGGCTACACCTTC.

The chain carries TRBV7-2 and TRBJ2-7; 9 bases map to TRBD2. The germline V gene has CDR1 SGHTA and CDR2 FQGNSA. The CDR3 is made up of 18 amino acids. V lost 2 bases and J lost 0; bases outside the gene matches: 11. The DNA of the CDR3 is TGTGCCAGCAGCTTATCGGCGGGGGGGCCTCACAGCTCCTACGAGCAGTACTTC. Its translation is CASSLSAGGPHSSYEQYF.

For this clone: The junction departs from the called germline gene at one end, perhaps through a read error. The same CDR3 can be traced to other DNA sequences in this sample. The gene calls are TRBV4-1 and TRBJ2-3, with TRBD2 matching 11 bases. CDR3 length: 17 residues. The germline V gene has CDR1 MGHRA and CDR2 YSYEKL. CDR3 region: CASSQVSLAGGGGTQYF. In DNA form, the CDR3 reads TGCGCCAGTAGCCAAGTGTCGCTAGCGGGGGGAGGAGGGACGCAGTATTTT.

This rearrangement joins TRBV27 to TRBJ2-6; D is undetermined. This CDR3 has 13 amino acids. The V gene lost 5 bases and the J gene lost 0 bases, with 2 bases spanning the gap. Germline CDR1 and CDR2: MNHEY and SMNVEV (reference sequence). In DNA, the CDR3 is TGTGCCAGCAGTAACTCTGGGGCCAACGTCCTGACTTTC. This gives the protein CASSNSGANVLTF.

The rearrangement uses TRBV11-2 and TRBJ2-5, with D possibly being TRBD1 (6 bases). The tail of the sequence fits TRBJ2-7 better, so the J call may be wrong. CDR1 is SGHAT, CDR2 FQNNGV, per germline. The CDR3 consists of 13 residues. The CDR3 DNA reads as TGTGCCAGCAGCACTTACAGGGTCCACGAGCAGTACTTC. This codes for CASSTYRVHEQYF.

The chain employs TRBV2 and TRBJ2-2; 14 bases map to TRBD2. The germline gives CDR1 SNHLY, CDR2 FYNNEI. Unmatched junction bases numbered 4, after V lost 4 bases and J lost 6 bases. This CDR3 region has 16 residues. The CDR3 region has the DNA TGTGCCAGCAGTGGACTAGCGGGAGGGCTGGCCGGGGAGCTGTTTTTT. Translation: CASSGLAGGLAGELFF. The variable domain in full, with the rest retrieved from reference TRBV2 and TRBJ2-2, is EPEVTQTPSHQVTQMGQEVILRCVPISNHLYFYWYRQILGQKVEFLVSFYNNEISEKSEIFDDQFSVERPDGSNFTLKIRSTKLEDSAMYFCASSGLAGGLAGELFFGEGSRLTVL.

The chain recombines TRBV9 with TRBJ1-2, with 8 bases aligning to TRBD1. Germline loops: CDR1 SGDLS, CDR2 YYNGEE. Trimming removed 3 bases from V and 7 bases from J; junction bases left unmatched: 8. The CDR3 consists of 14 residues. The CDR3, as DNA: TGTGCCAGCAGCGCGGAGGAGACAGGGGTTGGCTACACCTTC. It encodes CASSAEETGVGYTF.

The chain joins TRBV7-6 to TRBJ2-7; 8 bases fit TRBD2. The CDR3 sequence is 13 residues long. With 4 bases clipped from V and 3 bases from J, the junction kept 2 bases outside the gene matches. In germline, CDR1 is SGHVS, CDR2 FNYEAQ. The CDR3 DNA follows: TGTGCCAGCAGCTCCACTAGCGGCTACGAGCAGTACTTC. Its translation: CASSSTSGYEQYF.

The chain uses TRBV28 and TRBJ2-3, with 10 bases identical to TRBD1. This CDR3 is 15 amino acids long. Losses at the gene ends were 5 bases for V and 4 bases for J; bases not matched to a gene: 6. CDR1 and CDR2 (germline): MDHEN, SYDVKM. The CDR3 DNA reads TGTGCCAGCAGTGGTGTAGGACAGGGGGCAGATACGCAGTATTTT. This translates into CASSGVGQGADTQYF.

This sequence joins TRBV4-1 and TRBJ1-1; 10 nucleotides agree with TRBD1. V shed 4 bases and J 6 bases; nucleotides not matched to a gene: 11. Germline loops: CDR1 MGHRA, CDR2 YSYEKL. This CDR3 is 16 amino acids long. The CDR3: CASSPRTGGIGAEAFF. The CDR3 DNA reads TGCGCCAGCAGCCCAAGGACAGGGGGGATTGGCGCTGAAGCTTTCTTT.

This chain links TRBV5-1 with TRBJ1-1; D is unclear. Trimming shortened V by 5 bases and J by 8 bases, and 13 bases separated the two germline ends. The germline gives CDR1 SGHRS, CDR2 YFSETQ. The CDR3 loop spans 12 amino acids. The CDR3 is CASSSFGVEAFF. CDR3 coding DNA: TGCGCCAGCAGTTCTTTCGGAGTGGAAGCTTTCTTT.

The chain recombines TRBV5-1 with TRBJ2-2; TRBD1 matches at 7 bases. Germline-derived CDR1 and CDR2 are SGHRS and YFSETQ. This CDR3 contains 18 residues. V dropped 7 bases and J dropped 5; count of bases not matched to a gene: 20. The CDR3 DNA sequence: TGCGCCAGCGGCCTAAGGCCAGGGGGAACGGGTGATACCGGGGAGCTGTTTTTT. Its protein product is CASGLRPGGTGDTGELFF.